What follows are 8 T cell receptor beta chains derived from one specimen sequenced in a study of technical replicates of blood from a few donors. Libraries were prepared by immunoSEQ multiplex PCR; TCRdb keeps only in-frame clonotypes and omits some of them. The sample records about 80,000 clones, 96% being singletons. The sequenced sample was T cells isolated from PBMCs. The origin of the receptors is a human donor in good health.

The count of this clone is one. This rearrangement joins TRBV4-1 to TRBJ2-3, with a tentative D call TRBD1 (5 bases). The V and J ends lost 0 bases and 2 bases respectively, with 9 bases between them. The CDR3 consists of 15 residues. The V gene's germline CDR1 is MGHRA and CDR2 YSYEKL. In nucleotides, the CDR3 is TGCGCCAGCAGCCAAGAAGGGGCTTACACAGATACGCAGTATTTT. This sequence encodes CASSQEGAYTDTQYF.

CDR3: CASSQDLGTEGEQYF. CDR3 sequence (DNA): TGTGCCAGCAGCCAGGACCTTGGGACAGAGGGCGAGCAGTACTTC. This chain uses TRBV14 with TRBJ2-7; 7 bases map to TRBD1. This CDR3 has 15 residues. Germline loops: CDR1 SGHDN, CDR2 FVKESK. Trimming cost V 3 bases and J 6 bases; bases outside gene matches: 11.

The J gene is TRBJ2-7, the V gene TRBV7-2; D is undetermined. The CDR3 loop spans 11 amino acids. The V end was cut by 5 bases, the J end by 1 base, with 3 bases between. Per germline, CDR1 SGHTA and CDR2 FQGNSA. In DNA form, the CDR3 reads TGTGCCAGCAGCGTATCCTACGAGCAGTACTTC. Translation gives CASSVSYEQYF.

The gene calls are TRBV29-1 and TRBJ2-7; D remains unclear. Germline loops: CDR1 SQVTM, CDR2 ANQGSEA. The CDR3 has 10 residues. The V and J ends lost 7 bases and 4 bases respectively, with 8 bases between them. The CDR3, as DNA: TGCAGCGCTTTTTATTACGAGCAGTACTTC. This codes for CSAFYYEQYF.

V usage is TRBV4-3 and J usage is TRBJ2-3; D is unclear. This CDR3 spans 15 amino acids. Germline CDR1 and CDR2: LGHNA and YSLEER. V was pared by 0 bases and J by 1 base, with 8 bases between. In nucleotides, the CDR3 is TGCGCCAGCAGCCAAGAAGCCCAAGGCACAGATACGCAGTATTTT. Its translation is CASSQEAQGTDTQYF.

V and J are TRBV7-2 and TRBJ2-3, with D perhaps TRBD1 (6 bases). V dropped 3 bases and J dropped 2 bases, with 9 bases sitting between them. Germline V lookup: CDR1 SGHTA, CDR2 FQGNSA. The CDR3 contains 14 residues. This chain's CDR3 is CASSLDSTTDTQYF. CDR3 in DNA: TGTGCCAGCAGCTTGGACAGTACCACAGATACGCAGTATTTT.

This chain links TRBV7-2 with TRBJ2-2; no firm D call. The CDR3 length is 13 residues. CDR1 SGHTA and CDR2 FQGNSA come from the germline V gene. V was cut by 8 bases and J by 4 bases, with 11 bases left in between. As DNA, the CDR3 is TGTGCCAGCTCCTCCTTGGCCACCGGGGAGCTGTTTTTT. It specifies CASSSLATGELFF.

The rearrangement uses TRBV5-4 and TRBJ2-1, with a possible D match to TRBD2 (5 bases). CDR3 length: 13 amino acids. Germline V gene lookup returns CDR1 SGHNT and CDR2 YYREEE (reference sequence). V lost 4 bases and J 12 bases, leaving 17 bases between the germline ends. CDR3 coding DNA: TGTGCCAGCAGCCCGGAGGCGAGAGCTGCGCAGTTCTTC. It encodes CASSPEARAAQFF.